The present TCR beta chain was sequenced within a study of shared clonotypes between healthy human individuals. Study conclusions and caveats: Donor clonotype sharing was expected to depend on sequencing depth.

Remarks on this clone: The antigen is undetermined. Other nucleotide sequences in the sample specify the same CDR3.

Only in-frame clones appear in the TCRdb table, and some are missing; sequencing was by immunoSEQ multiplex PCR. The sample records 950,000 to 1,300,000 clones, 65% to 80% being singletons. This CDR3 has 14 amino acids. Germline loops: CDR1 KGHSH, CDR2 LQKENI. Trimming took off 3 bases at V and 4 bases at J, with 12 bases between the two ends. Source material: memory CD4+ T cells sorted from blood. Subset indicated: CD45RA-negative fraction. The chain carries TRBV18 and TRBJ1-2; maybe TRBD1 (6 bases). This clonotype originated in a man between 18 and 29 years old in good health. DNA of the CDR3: TGTGCCAGCTCACCCTCCCGGGACACCTATGGCTACACCTTC. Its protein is CASSPSRDTYGYTF.